These 14 T cell receptor beta chains share one sample of origin, sequenced in a study of identical twins' blood T cells. TCRdb reprocessed the 5' RACE reads via MiXCR and lists one record per CDR3 protein. The sample lists hundreds of thousands of distinct CDR3 sequences, 28% occurring once. The sequencing input was PBMCs. All receptors come from a woman between 18 and 50 years old in good health.

The chain combines TRBV11-2 with TRBJ2-1, with D possibly matching TRBD2 (6 bases). Germline V gene lookup returns CDR1 SGHAT and CDR2 FQNNGV. The CDR3 has 12 amino acids. Trimming pared 1 base from V and 15 bases from J, leaving 13 bases between. CDR3 in amino acids: CASSLGETSLFF. The CDR3 DNA sequence: TGTGCCAGCAGCTTAGGGGAAACTAGCCTGTTCTTC.

Many counts were recorded for this clonotype. The CDR3: CAIGATGIPGANVLTF. CDR3 DNA: TGTGCCATCGGGGCGACAGGAATCCCTGGGGCCAACGTCCTGACTTTC. This rearrangement joins TRBV10-3 to TRBJ2-6; D may be TRBD1 (6 bases). CDR3 length: 16 residues. The V end lost 8 bases, the J end lost 2 bases, and 16 bases lay between the germline ends. Germline V CDR1 and CDR2: ENHRY, SYGVKD.

This clonotype was counted between two and nine times. The chain carries TRBV5-1 and TRBJ1-1; no firm D call. V shed 2 bases and J shed 3 bases, with 11 bases lying between them. CDR1 is SGHRS and CDR2 is YFSETQ in the germline V gene. The CDR3 has 14 residues. The chain's CDR3 is CASSFYGLDTEAFF. The CDR3 DNA is TGCGCCAGCAGCTTTTATGGCCTGGACACTGAAGCTTTCTTT.

The chain uses TRBV11-2 and TRBJ2-5; either TRBD1 or TRBD2 may fit D (5 bases each). The V and J ends lost 3 bases and 1 base respectively, with 9 bases between them. The V gene's germline CDR1 is SGHAT and CDR2 FQNNGV. The CDR3 sequence is 14 residues long. The CDR3 bases are TGTGCCAGCAGCTTCGGGGCCTTCCAAGAGACCCAGTACTTC. Translated: CASSFGAFQETQYF.

A remark on this clonotype: The junction does not match germline at one end; this may be a read error. The V call is TRBV27, the J call TRBJ1-1; no firm D call. The length of the CDR3 is 13 residues. Germline V gives CDR1 MNHEY, CDR2 SMNVEV (reference sequence). CDR3 nucleotides: TGTGCCATCAGTTCTGGACCAGTAGGAGAAGCTTTCTTT. As protein: CAISSGPVGEAFF.

This clonotype occurred a few times. This sequence joins TRBV12-3 or TRBV12-4 and TRBJ1-1; 10 bases are a match to TRBD1. Trimming at V came to 2 bases and at J to 11 bases, leaving 8 bases not matched to a gene. CDR3 size: 14 residues. This chain's CDR3 is CASSLFGTGANAFF. CDR3 DNA: TGTGCCAGCAGTTTATTCGGGACAGGGGCGAACGCTTTCTTT.

This clonotype appeared a single time. J is TRBJ1-5 and V is TRBV6-1; maybe TRBD1 (5 bases). Trimming shortened V by 1 base and J by 6 bases, and 13 bases separated the two germline ends. CDR1 is MNHNS, CDR2 SASEGT, per germline. The CDR3 totals 15 residues. The CDR3 coding sequence is TGTGCCAGCAGTGAAGAGGGTAGGGGAGGTCAGCCCCAGCATTTT. It yields the protein CASSEEGRGGQPQHF.

The V gene is TRBV7-9, the J gene TRBJ2-7, with D uncertain. V lost 5 bases and J lost 7, with 12 bases in between. In germline, CDR1 is SEHNR, CDR2 FQNEAQ (reference sequence). The CDR3 runs to 12 residues. The CDR3 nucleotides are TGTGCCAGCAGCATACAGCCGGAGGAGCAGTACTTC. Amino acid sequence: CASSIQPEEQYF.

The chain has TRBV12-3 or TRBV12-4 and TRBJ1-5; TRBD1 might be the D (5 bases). This CDR3 has 12 residues. V lost 6 bases, J lost 9 bases, and 12 bases lay in between. The CDR3 loop reads CASSGRAGPQHF. In DNA form, the CDR3 reads TGTGCCAGCAGCGGCAGGGCCGGGCCCCAGCATTTT.

The rearrangement uses TRBV6-2 or TRBV6-3 and TRBJ2-1; TRBD2 agrees at 10 bases. The germline CDR1 and CDR2 sequences are MNHEY and SVGEGT. There are 15 residues in the CDR3. Trimming removed 2 bases from V and 4 bases from J; junction bases left unmatched: 2. Here the CDR3 reads CASSYGTSVYNEQFF. CDR3 sequence (DNA): TGTGCCAGCAGTTACGGGACTAGCGTTTACAATGAGCAGTTCTTC.

The rearrangement uses TRBV6-6 and TRBJ2-1; 10 bases match TRBD1. The length of the CDR3 is 18 residues. The germline gives CDR1 MNHNY, CDR2 SVGAGI (reference sequence). V was pared by 1 base and J by 6 bases, with 12 bases of the junction left unmatched. In DNA form, the CDR3 reads TGTGCCAGCAGTTACTACGGACAGGGGGGTCTGGTGGTCAATGAGCAGTTCTTC. Translating gives CASSYYGQGGLVVNEQFF.

This clonotype was seen more than once but under ten times. The chain couples TRBV29-1 to TRBJ1-2; unclear D gene. The CDR3 consists of 12 residues. Germline CDR1 is SQVTM and CDR2 is ANQGSEA. Trimming removed 4 bases from V and 5 bases from J, with 11 bases in between. The CDR3 is CSVGGDLYGYTF. The CDR3 bases are TGCAGCGTTGGGGGAGACCTTTATGGCTACACCTTC.

Of note for this clonotype: The conserved phenylalanine or tryptophan is not found at the CDR3 terminus, so this likely reflects a read error. The genes are TRBV20-1 and TRBJ1-5; D ambiguous. Trimming shortened V by 3 bases and J by 1 base, and 16 bases separated the two germline ends. CDR1 DFQATT and CDR2 SNEGSKA come from the germline V gene (reference sequence). CDR3 length equals 16 residues. Written as DNA, the CDR3 is TGCAGTGCTAGCGGTTACTCTACTTTGAGCAATCAGCCCCAGCATTTG. This encodes CSASGYSTLSNQPQHL.

This clonotype was seen repeatedly, ten times or more. The chain carries TRBV24-1 and TRBJ2-1; D possibly corresponds to TRBD2 (6 bases). The germline V gene has CDR1 KGHDR and CDR2 SFDVKD. V was pared by 0 bases and J by 7 bases, with 12 bases between. The CDR3 sequence is 15 residues long. CDR3 nucleotides: TGTGCCACCAGTGATTTGCGGGAGACGGGGAATGAGCAGTTCTTC. Amino acids: CATSDLRETGNEQFF.